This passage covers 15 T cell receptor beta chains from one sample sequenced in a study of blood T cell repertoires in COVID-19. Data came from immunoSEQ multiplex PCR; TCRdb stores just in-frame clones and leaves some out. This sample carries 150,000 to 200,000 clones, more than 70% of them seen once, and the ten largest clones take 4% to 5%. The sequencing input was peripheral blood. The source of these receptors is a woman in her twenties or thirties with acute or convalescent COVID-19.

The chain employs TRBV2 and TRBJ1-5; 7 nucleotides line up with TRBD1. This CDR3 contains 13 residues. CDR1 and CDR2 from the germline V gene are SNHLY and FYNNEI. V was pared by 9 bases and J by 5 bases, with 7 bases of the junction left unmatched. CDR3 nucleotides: TGTGCCAGTCATACAGGGGTAGATCAGCCCCAGCATTTT. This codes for CASHTGVDQPQHF.

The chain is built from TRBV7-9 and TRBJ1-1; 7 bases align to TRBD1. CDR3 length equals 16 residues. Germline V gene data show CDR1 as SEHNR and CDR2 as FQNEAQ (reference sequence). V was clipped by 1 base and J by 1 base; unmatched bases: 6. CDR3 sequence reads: CASSLELGQSNTEAFF. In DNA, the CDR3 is TGTGCCAGCAGCTTAGAACTGGGACAGTCGAACACTGAAGCTTTCTTT.

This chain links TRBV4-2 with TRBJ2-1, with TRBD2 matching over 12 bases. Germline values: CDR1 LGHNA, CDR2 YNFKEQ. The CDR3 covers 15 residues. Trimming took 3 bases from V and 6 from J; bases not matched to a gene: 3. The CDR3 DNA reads TGTGCCAGCAGCCAGGCTAGCGGGAGGGCCAATGAGCAGTTCTTC. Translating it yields CASSQASGRANEQFF.

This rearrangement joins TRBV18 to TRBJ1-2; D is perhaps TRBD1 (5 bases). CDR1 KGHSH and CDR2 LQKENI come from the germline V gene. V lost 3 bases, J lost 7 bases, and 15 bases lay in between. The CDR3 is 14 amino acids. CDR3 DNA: TGTGCCAGCTCACCCATTCCAGGGTCTAGTGGCTACACCTTC. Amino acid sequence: CASSPIPGSSGYTF.

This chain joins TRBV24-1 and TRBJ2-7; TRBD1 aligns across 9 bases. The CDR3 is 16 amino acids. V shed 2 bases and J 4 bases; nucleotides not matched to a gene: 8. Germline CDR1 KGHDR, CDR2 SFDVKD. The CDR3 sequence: CATSDSGTGSHYEQYF. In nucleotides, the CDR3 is TGTGCCACCAGTGATTCGGGGACAGGGAGCCATTACGAGCAGTACTTC.

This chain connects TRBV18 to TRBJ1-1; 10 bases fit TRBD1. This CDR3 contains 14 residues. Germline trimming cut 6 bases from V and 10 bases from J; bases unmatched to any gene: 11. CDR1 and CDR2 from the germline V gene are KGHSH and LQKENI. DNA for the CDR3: TGTGCCAGCTCGCCTTCAGGACAGGGGGTGACAGCTTTCTTT. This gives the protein CASSPSGQGVTAFF.

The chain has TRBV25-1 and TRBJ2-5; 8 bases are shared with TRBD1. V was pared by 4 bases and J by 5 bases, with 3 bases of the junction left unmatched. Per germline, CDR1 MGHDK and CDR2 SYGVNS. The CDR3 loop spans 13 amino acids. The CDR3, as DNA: TGTGCCAGCAGTGTACAGGGGGATGAGACCCAGTACTTC. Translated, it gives CASSVQGDETQYF. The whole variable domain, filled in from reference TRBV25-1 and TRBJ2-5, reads EADIYQTPRYLVIGTGKKITLECSQTMGHDKMYWYQQDPGMELHLIHYSYGVNSTEKGDLSSESTVSRIRTEHFPLTLESARPSHTSQYLCASSVQGDETQYFGPGTRLLVL.

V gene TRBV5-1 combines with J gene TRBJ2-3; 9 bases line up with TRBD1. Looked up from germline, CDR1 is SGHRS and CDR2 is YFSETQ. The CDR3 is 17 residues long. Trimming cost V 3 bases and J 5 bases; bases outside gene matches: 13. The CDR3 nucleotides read TGCGCCAGCAGCTCAAACAGGGGGCGCAATGCTAAAGATACGCAGTATTTT. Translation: CASSSNRGRNAKDTQYF.

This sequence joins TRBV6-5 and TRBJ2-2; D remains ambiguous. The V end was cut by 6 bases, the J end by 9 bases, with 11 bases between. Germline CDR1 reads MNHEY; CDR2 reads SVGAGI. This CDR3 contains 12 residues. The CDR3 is CASRSRSRELFF. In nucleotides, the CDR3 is TGTGCCAGCAGGTCGCGGAGCAGGGAGCTGTTTTTT.

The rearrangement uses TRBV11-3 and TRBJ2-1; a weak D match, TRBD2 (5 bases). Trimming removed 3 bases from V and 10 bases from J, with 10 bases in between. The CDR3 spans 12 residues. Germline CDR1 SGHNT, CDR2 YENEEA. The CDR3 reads CASSFRGSEQFF. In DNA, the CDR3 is TGTGCCAGCAGCTTCCGTGGGAGCGAGCAGTTCTTC.

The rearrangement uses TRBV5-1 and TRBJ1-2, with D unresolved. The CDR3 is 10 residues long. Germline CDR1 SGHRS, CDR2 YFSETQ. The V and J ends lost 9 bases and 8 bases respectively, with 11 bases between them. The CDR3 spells CATSGWGYTF. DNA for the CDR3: TGCGCCACTTCGGGGTGGGGCTACACCTTC. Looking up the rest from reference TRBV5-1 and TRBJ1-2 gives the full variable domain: KAGVTQTPRYLIKTRGQQVTLSCSPISGHRSVSWYQQTPGQGLQFLFEYFSETQRNKGNFPGRFSGRQFSNSRSEMNVSTLELGDSALYLCATSGWGYTFGSGTRLTVV.

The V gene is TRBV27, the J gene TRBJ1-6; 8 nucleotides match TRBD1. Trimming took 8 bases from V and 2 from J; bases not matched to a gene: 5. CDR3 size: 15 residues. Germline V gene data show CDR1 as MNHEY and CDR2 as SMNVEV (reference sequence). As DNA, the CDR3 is TGTGCCAGCGGACAGGGAAGGCCCTATAATTCACCCCTCCACTTT. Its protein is CASGQGRPYNSPLHF.

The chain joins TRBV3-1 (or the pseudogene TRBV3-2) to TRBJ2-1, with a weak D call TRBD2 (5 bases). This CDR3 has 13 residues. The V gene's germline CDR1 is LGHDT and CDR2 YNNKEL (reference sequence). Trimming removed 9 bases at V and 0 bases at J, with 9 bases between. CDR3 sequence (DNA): TGTGCCAGTTCGACTAACTCCTACAATGAGCAGTTCTTC. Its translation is CASSTNSYNEQFF.

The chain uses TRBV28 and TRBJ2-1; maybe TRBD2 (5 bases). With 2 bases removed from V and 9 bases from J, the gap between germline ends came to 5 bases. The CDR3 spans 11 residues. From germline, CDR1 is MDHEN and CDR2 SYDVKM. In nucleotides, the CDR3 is TGTGCCAGCAGTTTAGAGGGTGAGCAGTTCTTC. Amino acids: CASSLEGEQFF.

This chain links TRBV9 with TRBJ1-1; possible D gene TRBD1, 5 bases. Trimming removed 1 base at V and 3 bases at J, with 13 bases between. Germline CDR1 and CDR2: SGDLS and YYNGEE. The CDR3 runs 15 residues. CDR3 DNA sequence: TGTGCCAGCAGCGTACAGGGAATAGTGGACACTGAAGCTTTCTTT. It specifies CASSVQGIVDTEAFF.